The present entry profiles one T cell receptor (beta chain) with its context. Its specificity is unknown. This entry is derived from a study of radiation and T cells in renal cell carcinoma. The table came from immunoSEQ multiplex PCR; TCRdb's copy has only in-frame clones and leaves some out. The sample carries over 30,000 clones, approximately 84% recorded once. Time point here: blood 4 weeks post-SBRT, at nephrectomy. Specified treatment: 15 Gy SBRT to primary tumor, nephrectomy 4 weeks later. Nephrectomy followed 15 Gy stereotactic body radiation by 4 weeks. Whole-study results and caveats: Top tumor clonotypes rose in blood 2 weeks post-radiation, then contracted.

This CDR3 is 15 amino acids long. V lost 7 bases, J lost 1 base, and 8 bases stayed unmatched. CDR1 LNHDA and CDR2 SQIVND come from the germline V gene (reference sequence). The chain has TRBV19 and TRBJ2-3; TRBD1 aligns across 7 bases. The TCR was taken from a man in his sixties with renal cell carcinoma. This specimen was blood, taken from a patient whose treatment included radiotherapy and nephrectomy. This CDR3 is CASTVGQTRTDTQYF. CDR3 bases: TGTGCCAGTACCGTGGGACAGACGCGCACAGATACGCAGTATTTT.